The 28 T cell receptor beta chains given below trace back to one sample, sequenced in a study of cytomegalovirus exposure and HLA in healthy donors. PCR involved 60 Vbeta and 13 Jbeta primers. Libraries were prepared by immunoSEQ multiplex PCR; TCRdb keeps only in-frame clonotypes and omits some of them. This sample yields 99,000 or so clones, of which nearly 80% are seen a single time; approximately 1.3% belongs to the top ten. The sample taken for sequencing was PBMCs. The receptors were gathered from a man aged 25-45 years in good health and CMV-seronegative.

V gene TRBV28 combines with J gene TRBJ2-7; tentative D call: TRBD2 (5 bases). V lost 3 bases and J 5 bases, leaving 23 bases between the germline ends. The length of the CDR3 is 17 residues. From germline, CDR1 is MDHEN and CDR2 SYDVKM. This chain's CDR3 is CASSFALAVDSTHEQYF. CDR3 nucleotides: TGTGCCAGCAGTTTTGCGCTAGCTGTGGATAGTACCCACGAGCAGTACTTC.

The chain recombines TRBV28 with TRBJ2-1, with TRBD1 matching over 10 bases. CDR1 and CDR2 (germline): MDHEN, SYDVKM. The CDR3 has 16 amino acids. The J segment lost 4 bases and the V segment lost 4 bases, leaving 7 bases of the junction unmatched. CDR3 sequence (DNA): TGTGCCAGCAGTTCCTCCCGACAGGGGGCTTACAATGAGCAGTTCTTC. Protein: CASSSSRQGAYNEQFF.

The rearrangement links TRBV27 to TRBJ1-2; D gene uncertain. Germline V gives CDR1 MNHEY, CDR2 SMNVEV (reference sequence). The CDR3 has 11 amino acids. V was trimmed by 4 bases and J by 7 bases, leaving 7 bases between them. The CDR3 loop reads CASSYEGGYTF. As DNA, the CDR3 is TGTGCCAGCAGTTATGAGGGTGGCTACACCTTC.

The V call is TRBV30, the J call TRBJ2-1; perhaps TRBD2 as D (5 bases). Germline CDR1 is GTSNPN and CDR2 is SVGIG (reference sequence). V dropped 6 bases and J dropped 9 bases, with 18 bases sitting between them. The CDR3 length is 13 residues. The CDR3 sequence is CACTGFLAGEQFF. CDR3 DNA sequence: TGTGCCTGTACGGGGTTTCTCGCCGGTGAGCAGTTCTTC.

This clone was counted a few times. The chain employs TRBV6-1 and TRBJ1-1; D remains ambiguous. The CDR3 length is 13 residues. Germline-derived CDR1 and CDR2 are MNHNS and SASEGT. Trimming took off 2 bases at V and 0 bases at J, with 4 bases between the two ends. The CDR3 protein is CASSELMNTEAFF. CDR3 bases: TGTGCCAGCAGTGAACTTATGAACACTGAAGCTTTCTTT.

In its sample, this clone was seen a few times. The chain uses TRBV10-3 and TRBJ1-2, with TRBD1 as a possible D gene (5 bases). This CDR3 is 14 amino acids long. From germline, CDR1 is ENHRY and CDR2 SYGVKD. V lost 4 bases and J lost 6, with 15 bases in between. The CDR3 coding sequence is TGTGCCATCAGTGCCCGATTAGGGGAAGATGGCTACACCTTC. This encodes CAISARLGEDGYTF.

This CDR3 reads CASSQGSVADTQYF. DNA of the CDR3: TGCGCCAGCAGCCAAGGATCGGTCGCAGATACGCAGTATTTT. The rearrangement uses TRBV4-1 and TRBJ2-3; D remains ambiguous. This CDR3 is built from 14 residues. Germline V gene sequence: CDR1 MGHRA, CDR2 YSYEKL. V lost 1 base and J 4 bases, leaving 9 bases between the germline ends.

V and J are TRBV7-9 and TRBJ2-5, with 9 bases aligning to TRBD2. The CDR3 covers 14 residues. The ends lost 2 bases at V and 5 bases at J; junction bases unmatched: 3. In germline, CDR1 is SEHNR, CDR2 FQNEAQ (reference sequence). The CDR3 spells CASSLPTSGETQYF. As DNA, the CDR3 is TGTGCCAGCAGCTTACCAACTAGCGGGGAGACCCAGTACTTC. The full variable domain, completed using reference TRBV7-9 and TRBJ2-5, is DTGVSQNPRHKITKRGQNVTFRCDPISEHNRLYWYRQTLGQGPEFLTYFQNEAQLEKSRLLSDRFSAERPKGSFSTLEIQRTEQGDSAMYLCASSLPTSGETQYFGPGTRLLVL.

The CDR3 coding sequence is TGTGCCAGCAGCTTGGCCGGGTCAGATACGCAGTATTTT. It codes for CASSLAGSDTQYF. This sequence joins TRBV5-6 and TRBJ2-3, with D hard to call. CDR1 and CDR2 (germline): SGHDT, YYEEEE. The CDR3 is 13 amino acids. Trimming removed 0 bases from V and 4 bases from J, with 6 bases in between.

The chain links TRBV9 to TRBJ2-6; possible D gene TRBD2, 6 bases. The length of the CDR3 is 18 residues. The V gene's germline CDR1 is SGDLS and CDR2 YYNGEE. Trimming shortened V by 0 bases and J by 0 bases, and 13 bases separated the two germline ends. CDR3 loop: CASSVGILADSGANVLTF. As DNA, the CDR3 is TGTGCCAGCAGCGTAGGAATACTAGCCGACTCTGGGGCCAACGTCCTGACTTTC.

In its sample, this clone was seen a few times. The chain has TRBV4-3 and TRBJ2-1; 10 bases are a match to TRBD1. The CDR3 is 14 amino acids. Germline V gene lookup returns CDR1 LGHNA and CDR2 YSLEER. With 1 base clipped from V and 7 bases from J, the junction kept 1 base outside the gene matches. The CDR3 reads CASSQGQGANEQFF. The CDR3 DNA follows: TGCGCCAGCAGCCAAGGACAGGGGGCGAATGAGCAGTTCTTC.

The genes are TRBV19 and TRBJ1-5; D gene uncertain. V gave up 5 bases and J gave up 4 bases, with 6 bases separating them. This CDR3 has 12 amino acids. The germline gives CDR1 LNHDA, CDR2 SQIVND (reference sequence). The CDR3 loop is CASSASNQPQHF. The CDR3 DNA follows: TGTGCCAGTAGTGCGAGTAATCAGCCCCAGCATTTT.

Here the CDR3 reads CATSRDRGWDRGRSAFF. Here the CDR3 DNA reads TGTGCCACCAGCAGAGATCGAGGTTGGGACAGGGGGCGCTCAGCTTTCTTT. The chain has TRBV15 and TRBJ1-1; the match to TRBD1 covers 12 bases. This CDR3 region has 17 residues. CDR1 is LNHNV, CDR2 YYDKDF, per germline (reference sequence). V lost 0 bases and J lost 10; bases outside the gene matches: 12.

The chain links TRBV10-3 to TRBJ2-7; D might be TRBD1 (6 bases). The germline V and J ends were trimmed by 7 bases and 1 base, with 14 bases remaining between them. Germline V gene lookup returns CDR1 ENHRY and CDR2 SYGVKD. The CDR3 is made up of 14 amino acids. This CDR3 reads CAITQGQGSYEQYF. In DNA, the CDR3 is TGTGCCATCACCCAAGGGCAGGGGTCCTACGAGCAGTACTTC.

V usage is TRBV19 and J usage is TRBJ2-5; D might be TRBD1 (5 bases). The CDR3 sequence is 13 residues long. Germline V gene data show CDR1 as LNHDA and CDR2 as SQIVND (reference sequence). The ends were cut back, 6 bases at V and 6 bases at J, with 14 bases in the middle. This CDR3 reads CASRWGKGKTQYF. CDR3 nucleotides: TGTGCCAGTAGATGGGGCAAAGGGAAGACCCAGTACTTC. The full variable domain, rest sourced from reference TRBV19 and TRBJ2-5, is DGGITQSPKYLFRKEGQNVTLSCEQNLNHDAMYWYRQDPGQGLRLIYYSQIVNDFQKGDIAEGYSVSREKKESFPLTVTSAQKNPTAFYLCASRWGKGKTQYFGPGTRLLVL.

The chain recombines TRBV7-2 with TRBJ1-2, with no clear D. This CDR3 has 13 amino acids. Germline assignment: CDR1 SGHTA and CDR2 FQGNSA. V lost 5 bases, J lost 10 bases, and 17 bases lay in between. This CDR3 reads CASSPRRVDAYTF. The DNA of the CDR3 is TGTGCCAGCAGCCCACGACGGGTGGATGCCTACACCTTC.

The J gene is TRBJ2-1, the V gene TRBV9; D may be TRBD2 (6 bases). V dropped 7 bases and J dropped 0 bases, with 11 bases sitting between them. This CDR3 is built from 14 residues. CDR1 SGDLS and CDR2 YYNGEE come from the germline V gene. The chain's CDR3 is CASGGTSSYNEQFF. The CDR3, as DNA: TGTGCCAGCGGAGGGACCTCCTCCTACAATGAGCAGTTCTTC.

The J gene is TRBJ1-2, the V gene TRBV9; 12 bases agree with TRBD1. This CDR3 spans 16 amino acids. Germline CDR1 is SGDLS and CDR2 is YYNGEE. With V trimmed by 0 bases and J by 3 bases, 3 bases remained unmatched. The CDR3 DNA sequence: TGTGCCAGCAGCGTAGGAGGGACAGGGGGCTACTATGGCTACACCTTC. Translated: CASSVGGTGGYYGYTF.

The chain uses TRBV29-1 and TRBJ2-2; 7 bases agree with TRBD1. The CDR3 has 13 residues. CDR1 is SQVTM and CDR2 is ANQGSEA in the germline V gene. J was trimmed by 8 bases and V by 3 bases; bases with no gene match: 6. Here the CDR3 DNA reads TGCAGCGTTGACTCCGACAGGGCGGGGGAGCTGTTTTTT. Its protein is CSVDSDRAGELFF.

V is TRBV7-2 and J is TRBJ2-7; TRBD1 is a possible D gene (5 bases). Germline V gene data show CDR1 as SGHTA and CDR2 as FQGNSA. V was shortened by 4 bases and J by 2 bases, with 15 bases between the two germline ends. The CDR3 has 15 amino acids. The DNA of the CDR3 is TGTGCCAGCAGCTATGACAGACGGGCCACCTACGAGCAGTACTTC. Its protein product is CASSYDRRATYEQYF. Combining the CDR3 with reference TRBV7-2 and TRBJ2-7 gives the whole variable domain GAGVSQSPSNKVTEKGKDVELRCDPISGHTALYWYRQSLGQGLEFLIYFQGNSAPDKSGLPSDRFSAERTGGSVSTLTIQRTQQEDSAVYLCASSYDRRATYEQYFGPGTRLTVT.

The chain links TRBV19 to TRBJ2-1; 9 positions agree with TRBD1. The CDR3 contains 13 residues. CDR1 LNHDA and CDR2 SQIVND come from the germline V gene (reference sequence). V was pared by 0 bases and J by 16 bases, with 7 bases of the junction left unmatched. The chain's CDR3 is CASSIERQGDPFF. The CDR3, as DNA: TGTGCCAGTAGTATAGAAAGACAGGGGGACCCTTTCTTC.

V and J are TRBV4-3 and TRBJ2-7; the D gene is possibly TRBD2 (5 bases). Germline V gene lookup returns CDR1 LGHNA and CDR2 YSLEER. V lost 1 base, J lost 3 bases, and 13 bases lay in between. The length of the CDR3 is 15 residues. This chain's CDR3 is CASSQALRLNYEQYF. Here the CDR3 DNA reads TGCGCCAGCAGCCAAGCTCTGAGACTAAACTACGAGCAGTACTTC.

The genes are TRBV28 and TRBJ2-7, with 7 bases matching TRBD1. CDR1 MDHEN and CDR2 SYDVKM come from the germline V gene. The CDR3 has 14 amino acids. The V segment lost 6 bases and the J segment 3 bases; nucleotides outside the gene matches: 8. CDR3 in amino acids: CASSPSGQNYEQYF. The CDR3 nucleotides are TGTGCCAGCAGCCCGTCGGGACAGAACTACGAGCAGTACTTC.

The chain links TRBV19 to TRBJ2-5; D may be TRBD2 (7 bases). The germline V gene has CDR1 LNHDA and CDR2 SQIVND (reference sequence). The CDR3 has 14 amino acids. V was trimmed by 8 bases and J by 2 bases, leaving 15 bases between them. CDR3 DNA sequence: TGTGCCAGTGGGGGGGCCCATTTTCAAGAGACCCAGTACTTC. Translating it yields CASGGAHFQETQYF.

The chain has TRBV18 and TRBJ2-2, with TRBD1 identical over 9 bases. V shed 10 bases and J 1 base; nucleotides not matched to a gene: 4. Germline lookup yields CDR1 KGHSH and CDR2 LQKENI. The CDR3 sequence is 14 residues long. The CDR3 region has the DNA TGTGCCATTGGGACAGGGATGAACACCGGGGAGCTGTTTTTT. Its translation is CAIGTGMNTGELFF.

V is TRBV2 and J is TRBJ2-3, with D maybe TRBD2 (6 bases). The germline CDR1 and CDR2 sequences are SNHLY and FYNNEI. The V end lost 6 bases, the J end lost 0 bases, and 7 bases lay between the germline ends. The CDR3 has 13 residues. CDR3 region: CASRGGSTDTQYF. The CDR3, as DNA: TGTGCCAGCAGGGGAGGCAGCACAGATACGCAGTATTTT.

In this sample, this clone turned up once. V gene TRBV5-8 combines with J gene TRBJ1-2; TRBD1 aligns across 8 bases. The CDR3 is made up of 16 amino acids. Germline lookup yields CDR1 SGHTS and CDR2 YDEGEE. V was clipped by 0 bases and J by 5 bases; unmatched bases: 9. The CDR3 reads CASSLVPQGAPYGYTF. CDR3 in DNA: TGTGCCAGCAGCTTGGTACCTCAGGGGGCCCCATATGGCTACACCTTC.

The chain links TRBV10-3 to TRBJ1-1, with D perhaps TRBD1 (6 bases). Trimming pared 7 bases from V and 0 bases from J, leaving 9 bases between. This CDR3 contains 13 residues. Germline CDR1 reads ENHRY; CDR2 reads SYGVKD. CDR3 sequence reads: CAITQGMNTEAFF. The DNA for the CDR3 is TGTGCCATCACCCAGGGGATGAACACTGAAGCTTTCTTT.